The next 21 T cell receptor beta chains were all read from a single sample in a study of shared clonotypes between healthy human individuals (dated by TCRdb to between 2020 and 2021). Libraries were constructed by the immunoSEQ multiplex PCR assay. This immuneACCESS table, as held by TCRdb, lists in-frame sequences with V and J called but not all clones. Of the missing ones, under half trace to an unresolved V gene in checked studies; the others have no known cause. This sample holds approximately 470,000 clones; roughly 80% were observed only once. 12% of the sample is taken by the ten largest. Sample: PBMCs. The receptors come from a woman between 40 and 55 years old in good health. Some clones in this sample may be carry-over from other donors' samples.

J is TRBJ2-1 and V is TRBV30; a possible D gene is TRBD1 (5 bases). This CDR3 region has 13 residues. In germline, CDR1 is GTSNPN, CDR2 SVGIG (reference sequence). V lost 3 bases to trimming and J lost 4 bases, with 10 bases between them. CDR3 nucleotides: TGTGCCTGGAGAGGTCCAGGGTACAATGAGCAGTTCTTC. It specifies CAWRGPGYNEQFF.

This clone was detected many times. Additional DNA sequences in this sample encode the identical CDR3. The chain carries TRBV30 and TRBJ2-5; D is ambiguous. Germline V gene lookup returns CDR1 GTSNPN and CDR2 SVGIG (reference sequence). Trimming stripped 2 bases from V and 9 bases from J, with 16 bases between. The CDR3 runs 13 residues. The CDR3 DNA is TGTGCCTGGAGTCCCGCAGCCTCCGTGGCCCAGTACTTC. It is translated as CAWSPAASVAQYF.

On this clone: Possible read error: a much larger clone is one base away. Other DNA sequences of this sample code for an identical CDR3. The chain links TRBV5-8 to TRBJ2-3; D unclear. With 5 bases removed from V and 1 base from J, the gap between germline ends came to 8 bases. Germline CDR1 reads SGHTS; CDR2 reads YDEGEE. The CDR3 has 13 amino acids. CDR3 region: CASRTDGTDTQYF. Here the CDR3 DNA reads TGTGCCAGCAGGACCGACGGCACAGATACGCAGTATTTT.

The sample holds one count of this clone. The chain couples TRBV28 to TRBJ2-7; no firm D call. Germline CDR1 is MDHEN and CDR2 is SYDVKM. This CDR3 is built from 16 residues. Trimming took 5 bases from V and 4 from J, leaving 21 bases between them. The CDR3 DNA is TGTGCCAGCAGTCAACTCAAGGGTTTTTCATCTTACGAGCAGTACTTC. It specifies CASSQLKGFSSYEQYF.

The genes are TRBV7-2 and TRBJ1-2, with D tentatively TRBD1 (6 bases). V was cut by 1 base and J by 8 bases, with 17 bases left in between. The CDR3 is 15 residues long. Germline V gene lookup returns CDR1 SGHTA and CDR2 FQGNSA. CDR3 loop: CASSLDGGQGRGYTF. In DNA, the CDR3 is TGTGCCAGCAGCTTAGACGGGGGCCAGGGTCGAGGCTACACCTTC.

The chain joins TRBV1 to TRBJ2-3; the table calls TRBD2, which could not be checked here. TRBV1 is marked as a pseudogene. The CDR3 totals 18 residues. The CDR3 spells CTSSQDVAAAGAPCRQYF. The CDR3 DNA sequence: TGCACCAGCAGCCAAGATGTGGCAGCTGCGGGAGCCCCTTGTAGGCAGTATTTT.

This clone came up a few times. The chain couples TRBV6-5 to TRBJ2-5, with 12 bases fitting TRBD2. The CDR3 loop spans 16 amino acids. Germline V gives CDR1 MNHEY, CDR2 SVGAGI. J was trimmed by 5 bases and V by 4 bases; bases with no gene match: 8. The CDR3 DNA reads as TGTGCCAGCAGTTCTCCGACTAGCGGGAGTTTTGAGACCCAGTACTTC. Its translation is CASSSPTSGSFETQYF.

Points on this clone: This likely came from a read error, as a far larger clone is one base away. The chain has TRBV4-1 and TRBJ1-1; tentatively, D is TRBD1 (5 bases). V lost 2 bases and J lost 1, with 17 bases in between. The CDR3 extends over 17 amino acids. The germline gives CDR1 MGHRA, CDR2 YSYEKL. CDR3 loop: CASSQPLAYRTNTEAFF. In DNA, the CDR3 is TGCGCCAGCAGCCAACCCCTCGCTTACAGGACGAACACTGAAGCTTTCTTT.

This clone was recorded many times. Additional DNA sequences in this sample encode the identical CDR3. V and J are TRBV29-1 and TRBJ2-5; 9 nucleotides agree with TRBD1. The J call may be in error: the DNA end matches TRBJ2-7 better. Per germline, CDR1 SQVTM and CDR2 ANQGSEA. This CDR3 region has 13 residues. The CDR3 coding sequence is TGCAGCGTTAGGACAGGGGTGACCTACGAGCAGTACTTC. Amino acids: CSVRTGVTYEQYF.

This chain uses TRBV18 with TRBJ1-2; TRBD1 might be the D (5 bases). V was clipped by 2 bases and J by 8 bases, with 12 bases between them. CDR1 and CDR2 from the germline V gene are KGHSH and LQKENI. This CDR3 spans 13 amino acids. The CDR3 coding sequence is TGTGCCAGCTCACCAGAGACAGATTCCGGCTACACCTTC. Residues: CASSPETDSGYTF.

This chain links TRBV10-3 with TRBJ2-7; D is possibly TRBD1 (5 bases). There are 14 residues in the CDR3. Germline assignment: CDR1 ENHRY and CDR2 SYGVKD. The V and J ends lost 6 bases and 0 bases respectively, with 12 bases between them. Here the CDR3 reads CAISPRQSSYEQYF. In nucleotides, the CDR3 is TGTGCCATCAGCCCCCGACAGTCCTCCTACGAGCAGTACTTC.

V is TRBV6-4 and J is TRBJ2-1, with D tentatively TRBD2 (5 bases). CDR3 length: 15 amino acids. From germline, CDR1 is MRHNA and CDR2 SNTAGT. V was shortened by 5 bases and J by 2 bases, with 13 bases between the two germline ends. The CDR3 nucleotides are TGTGCCAGCAGTCGTAGCGAGGGAACCTACAATGAGCAGTTCTTC. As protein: CASSRSEGTYNEQFF.

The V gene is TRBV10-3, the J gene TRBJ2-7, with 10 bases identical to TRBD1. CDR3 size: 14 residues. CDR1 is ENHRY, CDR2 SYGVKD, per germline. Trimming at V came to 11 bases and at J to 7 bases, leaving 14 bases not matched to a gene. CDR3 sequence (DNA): TGTGCCGCATCCCCCGGGACAGGGGTTCTGGAGCAGTACTTC. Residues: CAASPGTGVLEQYF.

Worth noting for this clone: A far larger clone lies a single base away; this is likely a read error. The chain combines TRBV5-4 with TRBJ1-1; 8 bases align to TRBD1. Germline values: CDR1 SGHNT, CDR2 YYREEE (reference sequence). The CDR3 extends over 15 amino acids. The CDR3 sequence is CASSLFRGQNTEASF. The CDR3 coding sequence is TGTGCCAGCAGCTTGTTCAGGGGGCAGAACACTGAAGCTTCCTTT.

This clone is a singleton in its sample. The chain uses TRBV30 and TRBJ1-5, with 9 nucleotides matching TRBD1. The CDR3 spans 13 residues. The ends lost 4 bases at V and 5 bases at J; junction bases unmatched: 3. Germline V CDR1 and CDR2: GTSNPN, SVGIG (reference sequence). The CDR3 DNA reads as TGTGCCTGGACTAGGGACAGGGATCAGCCCCAGCATTTT. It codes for CAWTRDRDQPQHF.

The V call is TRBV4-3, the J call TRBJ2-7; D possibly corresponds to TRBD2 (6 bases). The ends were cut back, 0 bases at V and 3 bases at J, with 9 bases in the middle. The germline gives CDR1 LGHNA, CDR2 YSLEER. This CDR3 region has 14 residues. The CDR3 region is CASSQDHGGYEQYF. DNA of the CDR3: TGCGCCAGCAGCCAAGATCACGGGGGCTACGAGCAGTACTTC.

CDR3 residues: CASSSTGTTDTQYF. The CDR3 region has the DNA TGTGCCAGCAGCTCGACAGGGACCACAGATACGCAGTATTTT. The chain recombines TRBV7-9 with TRBJ2-3, with 7 bases fitting TRBD1. The CDR3 is made up of 14 amino acids. The germline CDR1 and CDR2 sequences are SEHNR and FQNEAQ (reference sequence). The V segment lost 4 bases and the J segment 2 bases; nucleotides outside the gene matches: 3. Based on the CDR3 plus reference TRBV7-9 and TRBJ2-3, the full variable domain is DTGVSQNPRHKITKRGQNVTFRCDPISEHNRLYWYRQTLGQGPEFLTYFQNEAQLEKSRLLSDRFSAERPKGSFSTLEIQRTEQGDSAMYLCASSSTGTTDTQYFGPGTRLTVL.

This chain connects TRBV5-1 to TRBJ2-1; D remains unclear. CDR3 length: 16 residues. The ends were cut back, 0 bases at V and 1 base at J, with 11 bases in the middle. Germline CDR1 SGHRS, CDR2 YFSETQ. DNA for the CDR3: TGCGCCAGCAGCTTGGCCCCGACGGCTTCCTACAATGAGCAGTTCTTC. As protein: CASSLAPTASYNEQFF.

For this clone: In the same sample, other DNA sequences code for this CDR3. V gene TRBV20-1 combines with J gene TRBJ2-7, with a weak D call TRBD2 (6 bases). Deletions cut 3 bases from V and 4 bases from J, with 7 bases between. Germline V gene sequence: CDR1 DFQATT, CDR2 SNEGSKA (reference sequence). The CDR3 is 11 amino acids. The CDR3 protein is CSARGGYEQYF. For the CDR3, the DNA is TGCAGTGCTAGGGGGGGATACGAGCAGTACTTC.

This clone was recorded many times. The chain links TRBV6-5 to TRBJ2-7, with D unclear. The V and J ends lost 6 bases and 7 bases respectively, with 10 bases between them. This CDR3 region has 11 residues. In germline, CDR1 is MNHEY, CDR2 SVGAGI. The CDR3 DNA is TGTGCCAGCAGGACCTTTGGGGAGCAGTACTTC. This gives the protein CASRTFGEQYF.

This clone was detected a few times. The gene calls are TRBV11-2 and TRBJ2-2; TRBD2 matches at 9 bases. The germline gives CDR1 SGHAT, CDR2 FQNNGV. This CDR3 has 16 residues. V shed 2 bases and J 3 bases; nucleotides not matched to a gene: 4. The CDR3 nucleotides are TGTGCCAGCAGCTTAACCGCGGGAGGGGACACCGGGGAGCTGTTTTTT. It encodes CASSLTAGGDTGELFF.